The 26 T cell receptor beta chains given below trace back to one sample, sequenced in a study of patients and donors after allogeneic stem cell transplantation. Via MiXCR, TCRdb re-called the RT-PCR reads, giving one row per CDR3 protein. The sample has approximately 200,000 distinct CDR3 sequences, approximately 14% seen once; the top ten hold around 10%. Sequencing was performed on blood, either unsorted or a sorted T cell fraction (not recorded which). The receptors shown here come from a human donor who was either an allogeneic HSCT recipient or a stem cell or donor lymphocyte infusion donor (not recorded which). It is not recorded whose cells these are; they may come from a transplant donor.

The V and J genes are TRBV6-1 and TRBJ2-2; no firm D call. Trimming stripped 1 base from V and 3 bases from J, with 6 bases between. The CDR3 is made up of 14 amino acids. CDR1 MNHNS and CDR2 SASEGT come from the germline V gene. This chain's CDR3 is CASSEGTDTGELFF. CDR3 DNA sequence: TGTGCCAGCAGTGAAGGGACCGACACCGGGGAGCTGTTTTTT.

The chain recombines TRBV5-4 with TRBJ2-1; 14 bases line up with TRBD2. Unmatched junction bases numbered 7, after V lost 4 bases and J lost 7 bases. Germline loops: CDR1 SGHNT, CDR2 YYREEE (reference sequence). CDR3 length: 16 amino acids. CDR3 residues: CASSVGTSGGLNEQFF. In DNA, the CDR3 is TGTGCCAGCAGCGTCGGGACTAGCGGGGGCCTTAATGAGCAGTTCTTC. Full variable domain (missing parts from reference TRBV5-4 and TRBJ2-1): ETGVTQSPTHLIKTRGQQVTLRCSSQSGHNTVSWYQQALGQGPQFIFQYYREEENGRGNFPPRFSGLQFPNYSSELNVNALELDDSALYLCASSVGTSGGLNEQFFGPGTRLTVL.

CDR3 region: CASSRPYYEQYF. As DNA, the CDR3 is TGTGCCAGCAGTCGACCTTACTACGAGCAGTACTTC. The chain has TRBV6-6 and TRBJ2-7; D gene unclear. Trimming shortened V by 5 bases and J by 3 bases, and 8 bases separated the two germline ends. The CDR3 contains 12 residues. CDR1 and CDR2 (germline): MNHNY, SVGAGI (reference sequence).

The CDR3 coding sequence is TGCGCCAGCAGCTTGGGAATGGACGCTGAAGCTTTCTTT. This translates into CASSLGMDAEAFF. The J gene is TRBJ1-1, the V gene TRBV5-1; D remains ambiguous. Germline CDR1 is SGHRS and CDR2 is YFSETQ. V lost 0 bases to trimming and J lost 6 bases, with 9 bases between them. The CDR3 totals 13 residues. The full variable domain, in which reference TRBV5-1 and TRBJ1-1 provide the parts outside the CDR3, is KAGVTQTPRYLIKTRGQQVTLSCSPISGHRSVSWYQQTPGQGLQFLFEYFSETQRNKGNFPGRFSGRQFSNSRSEMNVSTLELGDSALYLCASSLGMDAEAFFGQGTRLTVV.

This chain links TRBV4-3 with TRBJ1-2, with TRBD1 identical over 10 bases. The CDR3 is 14 amino acids. With V trimmed by 1 base and J by 7 bases, 3 bases remained unmatched. In germline, CDR1 is LGHNA, CDR2 YSLEER. The CDR3, as DNA: TGCGCCAGCAGCCAAGGACAGGGGGCGGTTGGCTACACCTTC. Translating it yields CASSQGQGAVGYTF.

The table lists this clonotype with a few counts. This chain connects TRBV3-1 to TRBJ1-1, with D hard to call. This CDR3 has 16 amino acids. CDR1 and CDR2 (germline): LGHDT, YNNKEL (reference sequence). Trimming removed 0 bases from V and 0 bases from J, with 11 bases in between. The CDR3: CASSQDIGRVNTEAFF. Written as DNA, the CDR3 is TGTGCCAGCAGCCAAGATATCGGCAGAGTGAACACTGAAGCTTTCTTT.

The genes are TRBV11-2 and TRBJ2-1; D is perhaps TRBD2 (5 bases). Trimming left V 1 base short and J 3 bases short, with 13 bases between. CDR1 and CDR2 from the germline V gene are SGHAT and FQNNGV. This CDR3 has 16 residues. The CDR3 coding sequence is TGTGCCAGCAGCTTAGTTTCTAGCACCGGCTACAATGAGCAGTTCTTC. Its translation is CASSLVSSTGYNEQFF.

CDR3 in DNA: TGTGCCACCAGCAGAGAAGGGGCTAACAGCGGAATTCAGTACTTC. Encoded protein: CATSREGANSGIQYF. The chain employs TRBV15 and TRBJ2-4; either TRBD1 or TRBD2 may fit D (5 bases each). V lost 0 bases, J lost 10 bases, and 16 bases lay in between. Germline loops: CDR1 LNHNV, CDR2 YYDKDF (reference sequence). This CDR3 spans 15 amino acids.

In this sample, this clonotype turned up a few times. V gene TRBV30 combines with J gene TRBJ2-2, with TRBD2 identical over 7 bases. CDR1 GTSNPN and CDR2 SVGIG come from the germline V gene (reference sequence). The CDR3 consists of 13 residues. V was clipped by 4 bases and J by 8 bases; unmatched bases: 7. This CDR3 reads CAWIQRDGGELFF. Here the CDR3 DNA reads TGTGCCTGGATCCAGCGGGACGGGGGGGAGCTGTTTTTT.

This clonotype was counted only a few times. The chain has TRBV4-1 and TRBJ2-6; D assignment may be TRBD1 or TRBD2 (6 bases each). Germline CDR1 MGHRA, CDR2 YSYEKL. The germline V and J ends were trimmed by 0 bases and 0 bases, with 18 bases remaining between them. CDR3 size: 20 residues. This CDR3 reads CASSQDLIGGLSSGANVLTF. For the CDR3, the DNA is TGCGCCAGCAGCCAAGATTTAATTGGGGGGCTAAGCTCTGGGGCCAACGTCCTGACTTTC.

At least ten counts were recorded for this clonotype. This chain uses TRBV7-2 with TRBJ1-2, with no clear D. Germline loops: CDR1 SGHTA, CDR2 FQGNSA. The V end lost 5 bases, the J end lost 13 bases, and 14 bases lay between the germline ends. The CDR3 contains 11 residues. The CDR3 loop reads CASSPGGAGTF. CDR3 coding DNA: TGTGCCAGCAGCCCCGGTGGTGCCGGCACCTTC.

Only a few counts were recorded for this clonotype. The chain employs TRBV6-4 and TRBJ2-1, with D perhaps TRBD1 (5 bases). Trimming took off 5 bases at V and 5 bases at J, with 10 bases between the two ends. CDR1 and CDR2 from the germline V gene are MRHNA and SNTAGT. This CDR3 spans 13 amino acids. The chain's CDR3 is CASSTDRHNEQFF. The CDR3 DNA is TGTGCCAGCAGTACTGACAGACACAATGAGCAGTTCTTC.

The rearrangement joins TRBV20-1 to TRBJ2-5; D may be TRBD2 (6 bases). Trimming stripped 5 bases from V and 5 bases from J, with 9 bases between. CDR3 length equals 11 residues. Germline V gene lookup returns CDR1 DFQATT and CDR2 SNEGSKA (reference sequence). CDR3 protein: CSASREETQYF. In DNA, the CDR3 is TGCAGTGCTTCACGGGAGGAGACCCAGTACTTC.

This clonotype was counted many times. This chain links TRBV20-1 with TRBJ2-3; the D gene is possibly TRBD2 (5 bases). Looked up from germline, CDR1 is DFQATT and CDR2 is SNEGSKA (reference sequence). This CDR3 region has 13 residues. V was clipped by 6 bases and J by 2 bases, with 12 bases between them. The CDR3 reads CSASEAVTDTQYF. CDR3 in DNA: TGCAGTGCGTCGGAGGCGGTCACAGATACGCAGTATTTT.

This chain links TRBV12-3 or TRBV12-4 with TRBJ1-2; TRBD1 aligns across 7 bases. Germline trimming cut 5 bases from V and 8 bases from J; bases unmatched to any gene: 11. The CDR3 covers 14 residues. The CDR3, as DNA: TGTGCCAGCAGTCCCTGGGGGGACAGAAACGGCTACACCTTC. It codes for CASSPWGDRNGYTF.

The chain couples TRBV20-1 to TRBJ1-4; the match to TRBD1 covers 7 bases. Germline V gives CDR1 DFQATT, CDR2 SNEGSKA (reference sequence). J lost 8 bases, V lost 5 bases, and 11 bases had no gene match. The length of the CDR3 is 14 residues. The CDR3 sequence: CSAHYRGGSEKLFF. The CDR3 nucleotides are TGCAGTGCTCACTACAGGGGAGGGTCCGAAAAACTGTTTTTT.

This clonotype showed up many times. J is TRBJ1-1 and V is TRBV18; the D is unclear. Trimming left V 1 base short and J 3 bases short, with 12 bases between. In germline, CDR1 is KGHSH, CDR2 LQKENI. This CDR3 has 15 amino acids. This CDR3 is CASSPLPVRDTEAFF. CDR3 nucleotide sequence: TGTGCCAGCTCACCACTACCTGTGAGGGACACTGAAGCTTTCTTT.

The chain is built from TRBV7-9 and TRBJ2-3; D uncertain. CDR3 size: 16 residues. Germline CDR1 reads SEHNR; CDR2 reads FQNEAQ (reference sequence). V was pared by 5 bases and J by 1 base, with 16 bases between. CDR3 loop: CASSQGRVLGTDTQYF. The CDR3 DNA is TGTGCCAGCAGCCAAGGCCGGGTGCTTGGCACAGATACGCAGTATTTT.

This sequence joins TRBV7-8 and TRBJ1-1; weak D call: TRBD1 (6 bases). V shed 5 bases and J shed 4 bases, with 11 bases lying between them. Germline CDR1 is SGHVS and CDR2 is FQNEAQ. The CDR3 has 13 amino acids. The CDR3 here is CASSLGGPTEAFF. Here the CDR3 DNA reads TGTGCCAGCAGCCTGGGGGGGCCCACTGAAGCTTTCTTT. The whole variable domain, remainder taken from reference TRBV7-8 and TRBJ1-1, is GAGVSQSPRYKVAKRGQDVALRCDPISGHVSLFWYQQALGQGPEFLTYFQNEAQLDKSGLPSDRFFAERPEGSVSTLKIQRTQQEDSAVYLCASSLGGPTEAFFGQGTRLTVV.

This clonotype was detected ten times or more. CDR3 in amino acids: CASSLMVGREETQYF. DNA for the CDR3: TGTGCCAGCAGCTTGATGGTCGGCAGAGAAGAGACCCAGTACTTC. The rearrangement links TRBV5-6 to TRBJ2-5; D gene unclear. Trimming stripped 1 base from V and 3 bases from J, with 13 bases between. CDR3 size: 15 residues. Germline lookup yields CDR1 SGHDT and CDR2 YYEEEE.

CDR3 amino acids: CASSFNAGSGTDTQYF. The DNA of the CDR3 is TGTGCCAGCAGCTTTAACGCAGGGTCGGGTACAGATACGCAGTATTTT. The chain carries TRBV7-2 and TRBJ2-3; the D gene is possibly TRBD1 (5 bases). Deletions cut 3 bases from V and 3 bases from J, with 16 bases between. In germline, CDR1 is SGHTA, CDR2 FQGNSA. The CDR3 extends over 16 amino acids.

This clonotype was found many times. The CDR3 coding sequence is TGTGCCAGCAGTTTTAAGGGGGGGCTGACTGAAGCTTTCTTT. Its protein is CASSFKGGLTEAFF. This rearrangement joins TRBV12-3 or TRBV12-4 to TRBJ1-1, with D perhaps TRBD1 (6 bases). Trimming removed 3 bases at V and 5 bases at J, with 13 bases between. The CDR3 sequence is 14 residues long.

The rearrangement uses TRBV30 and TRBJ1-3; D gene unclear. Between the trimmed V and J ends, which lost 4 bases and 1 base, there was a span of 8 bases. Germline values: CDR1 GTSNPN, CDR2 SVGIG (reference sequence). The CDR3 spans 13 residues. This CDR3 is CAWNPGSGNTIYF. DNA for the CDR3: TGTGCCTGGAACCCGGGGTCTGGAAACACCATATATTTT.

V gene TRBV7-2 combines with J gene TRBJ2-3; D possibly corresponds to TRBD2 (7 bases). V was trimmed by 5 bases and J by 5 bases, leaving 17 bases between them. Looked up from germline, CDR1 is SGHTA and CDR2 is FQGNSA. The CDR3 spans 15 residues. CDR3 region: CASSKTGGQEDTQYF. The DNA for the CDR3 is TGTGCCAGCAGCAAAACCGGGGGGCAGGAAGATACGCAGTATTTT.

V and J are TRBV5-6 and TRBJ1-2, with D tentatively TRBD1 (5 bases). The length of the CDR3 is 15 residues. The V end lost 6 bases, the J end lost 8 bases, and 23 bases lay between the germline ends. CDR1 SGHDT and CDR2 YYEEEE come from the germline V gene. CDR3 protein: CASTLGTTPTWGYTF. CDR3 DNA sequence: TGTGCCAGCACCCTGGGGACGACCCCGACGTGGGGCTACACCTTC.

This clonotype was counted a few times. This chain uses TRBV5-1 with TRBJ2-7; 8 bases line up with TRBD1. The CDR3 loop spans 15 amino acids. V lost 4 bases and J lost 1; bases outside the gene matches: 7. CDR1 and CDR2 (germline): SGHRS, YFSETQ. CDR3: CASSPGQAMSYEQYF. The CDR3, as DNA: TGCGCCAGCAGCCCGGGACAGGCGATGTCCTACGAGCAGTACTTC.